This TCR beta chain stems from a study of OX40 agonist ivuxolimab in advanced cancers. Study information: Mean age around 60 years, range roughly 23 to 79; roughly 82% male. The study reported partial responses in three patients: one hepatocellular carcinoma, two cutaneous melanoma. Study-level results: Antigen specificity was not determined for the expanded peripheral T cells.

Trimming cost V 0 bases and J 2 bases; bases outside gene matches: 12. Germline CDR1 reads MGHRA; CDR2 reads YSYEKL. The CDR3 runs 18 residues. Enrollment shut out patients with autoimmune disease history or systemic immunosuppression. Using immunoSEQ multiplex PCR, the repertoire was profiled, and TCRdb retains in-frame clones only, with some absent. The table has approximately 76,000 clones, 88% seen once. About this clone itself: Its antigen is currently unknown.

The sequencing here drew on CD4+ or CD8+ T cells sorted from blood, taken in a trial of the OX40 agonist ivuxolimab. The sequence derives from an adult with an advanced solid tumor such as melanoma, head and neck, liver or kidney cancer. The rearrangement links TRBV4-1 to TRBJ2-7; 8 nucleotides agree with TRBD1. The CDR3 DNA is TGCGCCAGCAGCCAAGATATTGGGGGACAGGTGCTCACCTACGAGCAGTACTTC. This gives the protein CASSQDIGGQVLTYEQYF.